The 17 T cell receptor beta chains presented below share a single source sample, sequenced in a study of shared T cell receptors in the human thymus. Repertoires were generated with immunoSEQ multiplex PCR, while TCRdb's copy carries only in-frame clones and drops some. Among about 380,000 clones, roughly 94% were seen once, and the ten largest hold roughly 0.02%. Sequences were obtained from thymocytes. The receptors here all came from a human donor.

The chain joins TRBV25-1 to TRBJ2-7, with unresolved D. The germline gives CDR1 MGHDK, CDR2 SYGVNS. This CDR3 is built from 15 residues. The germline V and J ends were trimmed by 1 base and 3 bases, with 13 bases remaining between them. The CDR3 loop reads CASSELAEWGYEQYF. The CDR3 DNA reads TGTGCCAGCAGTGAATTGGCAGAATGGGGCTACGAGCAGTACTTC.

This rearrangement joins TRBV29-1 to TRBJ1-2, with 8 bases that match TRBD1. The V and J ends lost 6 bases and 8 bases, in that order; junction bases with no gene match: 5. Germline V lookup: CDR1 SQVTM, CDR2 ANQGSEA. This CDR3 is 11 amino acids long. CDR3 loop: CSVRTGNGYTF. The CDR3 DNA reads TGCAGCGTCCGGACAGGGAACGGCTACACCTTC.

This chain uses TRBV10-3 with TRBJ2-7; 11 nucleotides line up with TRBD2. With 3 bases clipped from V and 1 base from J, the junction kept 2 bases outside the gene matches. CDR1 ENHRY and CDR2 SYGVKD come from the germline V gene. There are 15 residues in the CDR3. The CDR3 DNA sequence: TGTGCCATCAGTGATGGGACTAGCGGATCCTACGAGCAGTACTTC. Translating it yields CAISDGTSGSYEQYF.

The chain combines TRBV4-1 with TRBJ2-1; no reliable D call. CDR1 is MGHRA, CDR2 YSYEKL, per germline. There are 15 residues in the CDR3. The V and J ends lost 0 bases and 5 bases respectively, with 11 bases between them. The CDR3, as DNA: TGCGCCAGCAGCCAAGAGAGGCTTTTCAACAATGAGCAGTTCTTC. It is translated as CASSQERLFNNEQFF.

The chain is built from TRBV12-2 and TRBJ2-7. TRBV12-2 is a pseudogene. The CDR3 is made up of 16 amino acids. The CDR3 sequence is CASRLGTIDMTYEQYF. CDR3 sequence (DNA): TGTGCAAGTCGCCTCGGGACCATAGATATGACCTACGAGCAGTACTTC.

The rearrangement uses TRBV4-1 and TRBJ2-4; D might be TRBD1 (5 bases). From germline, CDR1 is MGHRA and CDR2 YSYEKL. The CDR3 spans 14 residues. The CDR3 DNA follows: TGCTCACCCCTGGTAGGGGATGAGCAAAACATTCAGTACTTC. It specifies CSPLVGDEQNIQYF.

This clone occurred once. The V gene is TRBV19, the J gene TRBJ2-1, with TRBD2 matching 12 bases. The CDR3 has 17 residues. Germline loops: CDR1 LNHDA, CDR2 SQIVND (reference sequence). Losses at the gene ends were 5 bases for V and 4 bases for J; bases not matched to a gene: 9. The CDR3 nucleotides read TGTGCCAGTAGTTCCTATGCCGGGACTAGCGGGTACAATGAGCAGTTCTTC. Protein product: CASSSYAGTSGYNEQFF.

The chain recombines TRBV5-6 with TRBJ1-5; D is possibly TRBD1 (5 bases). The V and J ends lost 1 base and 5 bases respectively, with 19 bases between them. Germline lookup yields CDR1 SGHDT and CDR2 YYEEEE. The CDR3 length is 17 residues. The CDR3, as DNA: TGTGCCAGCAGCTTGTCAAGGGGCCAGGCCCCATATCAGCCCCAGCATTTT. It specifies CASSLSRGQAPYQPQHF. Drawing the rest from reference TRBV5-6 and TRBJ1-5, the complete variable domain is DAGVTQSPTHLIKTRGQQVTLRCSPKSGHDTVSWYQQALGQGPQFIFQYYEEEERQRGNFPDRFSGHQFPNYSSELNVNALLLGDSALYLCASSLSRGQAPYQPQHFGDGTRLSIL.

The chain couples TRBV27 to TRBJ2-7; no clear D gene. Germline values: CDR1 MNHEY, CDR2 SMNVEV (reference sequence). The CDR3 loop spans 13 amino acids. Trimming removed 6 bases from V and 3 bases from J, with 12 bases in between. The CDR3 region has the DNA TGTGCCAGCAGCTCAGAGGTAAACTACGAGCAGTACTTC. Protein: CASSSEVNYEQYF.

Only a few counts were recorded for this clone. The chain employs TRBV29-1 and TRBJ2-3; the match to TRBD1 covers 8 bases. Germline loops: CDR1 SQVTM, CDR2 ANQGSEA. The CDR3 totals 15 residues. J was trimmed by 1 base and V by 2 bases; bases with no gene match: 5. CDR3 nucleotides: TGCAGCGTTGAACTCGGACAGGGCCGCACAGATACGCAGTATTTT. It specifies CSVELGQGRTDTQYF.

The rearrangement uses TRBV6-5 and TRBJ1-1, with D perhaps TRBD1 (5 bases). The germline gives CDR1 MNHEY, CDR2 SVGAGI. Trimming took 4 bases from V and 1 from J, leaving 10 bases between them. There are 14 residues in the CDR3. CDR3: CASSSLQENTEAFF. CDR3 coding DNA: TGTGCCAGCAGTTCCTTACAGGAGAACACTGAAGCTTTCTTT.

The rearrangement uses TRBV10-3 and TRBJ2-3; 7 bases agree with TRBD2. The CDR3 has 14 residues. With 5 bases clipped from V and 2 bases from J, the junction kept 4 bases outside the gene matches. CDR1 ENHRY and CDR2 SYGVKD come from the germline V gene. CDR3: CAISPAGITDTQYF. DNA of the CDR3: TGTGCCATCAGTCCAGCGGGGATCACAGATACGCAGTATTTT.

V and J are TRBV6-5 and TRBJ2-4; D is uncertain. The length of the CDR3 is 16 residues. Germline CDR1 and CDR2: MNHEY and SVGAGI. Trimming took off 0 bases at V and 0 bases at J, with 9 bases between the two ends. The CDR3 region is CASSYSQNLAKNIQYF. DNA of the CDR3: TGTGCCAGCAGTTACTCTCAGAACCTAGCCAAAAACATTCAGTACTTC.

Here the CDR3 reads CASSPPRGGYYGYTF. The CDR3 DNA sequence: TGTGCCAGCTCACCTCCTCGGGGGGGCTACTATGGCTACACCTTC. This chain uses TRBV18 with TRBJ1-2, with D possibly being TRBD1 (6 bases). Germline assignment: CDR1 KGHSH and CDR2 LQKENI. Trimming pared 3 bases from V and 3 bases from J, leaving 14 bases between. CDR3 length equals 15 residues.

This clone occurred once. The CDR3 sequence: CASSKGQGRSGNTIYF. DNA for the CDR3: TGCGCCAGCAGCAAAGGACAGGGTCGCTCTGGAAACACCATATATTTT. The chain has TRBV5-1 and TRBJ1-3, with 8 bases matching TRBD1. Looked up from germline, CDR1 is SGHRS and CDR2 is YFSETQ. The CDR3 is made up of 16 amino acids. After removal of 4 bases from V and 0 bases from J, the junction contained 6 bases not matched to a gene.

Written as DNA, the CDR3 is TGTGCCAGCTCGGAAGAGGGGAGGTGCGACGAGCAGTACTTC. As protein: CASSEEGRCDEQYF. The chain links TRBV18 to TRBJ2-7; possible D gene TRBD2, 6 bases. The CDR3 has 14 residues. Germline V CDR1 and CDR2: KGHSH, LQKENI. The V gene lost 6 bases and the J gene lost 5 bases, with 17 bases spanning the gap.

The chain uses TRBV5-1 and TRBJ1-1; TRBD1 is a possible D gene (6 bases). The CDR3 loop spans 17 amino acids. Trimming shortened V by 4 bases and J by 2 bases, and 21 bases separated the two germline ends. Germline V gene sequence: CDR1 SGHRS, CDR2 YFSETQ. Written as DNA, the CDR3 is TGCGCCAGCAGCGGCAGACAGGAGGGGTGGAAAAACACTGAAGCTTTCTTT. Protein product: CASSGRQEGWKNTEAFF. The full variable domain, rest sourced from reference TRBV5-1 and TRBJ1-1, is KAGVTQTPRYLIKTRGQQVTLSCSPISGHRSVSWYQQTPGQGLQFLFEYFSETQRNKGNFPGRFSGRQFSNSRSEMNVSTLELGDSALYLCASSGRQEGWKNTEAFFGQGTRLTVV.